This T cell receptor (beta chain) is from a study of blood T cells in healthy people across ages. Findings and limits, study-wide: When set beside aged donors, long-lived donors presented more naive CD4+ cells and higher diversity.

V was cut by 2 bases and J by 4 bases, with 11 bases left in between. CDR3 size: 14 residues. As regards this clonotype: Its antigen is as yet unknown.

The use of a sample-barcoded 5' primer and a J-beta primer mix characterized a second PCR of about 7 to 12 cycles. Every single cDNA molecule received a tag from a template-switch adaptor with 12 random nucleotides. TCRdb used MiXCR to reprocess the 5' RACE reads, holding one entry per CDR3 protein. Counted here are under 850,000 distinct CDR3 sequences, around 36% occurring once; the ten biggest clones make up 10% to 15%. Sequencing was done on a sample of blood. This TCR was recovered from a man aged 18-30 years in good health. This rearrangement joins TRBV12-3 or TRBV12-4 to TRBJ2-5; D perhaps matches TRBD1 (6 bases). The CDR3 DNA reads as TGTGCCAGCAGTTTACATGGGGGCAGAGAGACCCAGTACTTC. Encoded protein: CASSLHGGRETQYF.